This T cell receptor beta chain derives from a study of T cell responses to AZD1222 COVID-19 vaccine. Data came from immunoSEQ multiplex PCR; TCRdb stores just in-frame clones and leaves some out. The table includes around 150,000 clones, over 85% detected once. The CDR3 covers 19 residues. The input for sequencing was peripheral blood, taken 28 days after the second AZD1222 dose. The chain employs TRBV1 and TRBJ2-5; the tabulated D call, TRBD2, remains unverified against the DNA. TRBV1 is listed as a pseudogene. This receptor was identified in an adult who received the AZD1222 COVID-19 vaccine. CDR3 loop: CTSSQVRCSGGTYQETQYF. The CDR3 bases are TGCACCAGCAGCCAAGTGAGGTGCAGCGGGGGGACGTACCAAGAGACCCAGTACTTC.